This T cell receptor beta chain was observed in a study of blood T cell repertoires in COVID-19. Study as a whole: Nucleic acid was either cDNA or gDNA, and it came from T cells, B-cell-depleted T cells, or PBMCs.

V was clipped by 1 base and J by 5 bases; unmatched bases: 8. Looked up from germline, CDR1 is SGHTA and CDR2 is FQGNSA. The CDR3 contains 16 residues. Only a few counts were recorded for this clone. Authors' methods: By means of reference gene primer amplification, nucleated cell counts were estimated. Data came from immunoSEQ multiplex PCR; TCRdb stores just in-frame clones and leaves some out. The DNA was the basis for D and trimming; V, J and clone size are from that table. The sample holds roughly 170,000 clones, around 74% seen once. Seattle patients were enrolled during active infection and followed longitudinally.

Input material: peripheral blood. The TCR originated in a woman aged 55-70 years with COVID-19, enrolled during active disease. The chain has TRBV7-2 and TRBJ2-7, with TRBD2 identical over 10 bases. CDR3 in amino acids: CASSLVGSGRSHEQYF. In DNA, the CDR3 is TGTGCCAGCAGCTTAGTGGGTAGCGGGAGGAGCCACGAGCAGTACTTC.